This T cell receptor beta chain derives from a study of PD-1 blockade in mismatch repair-deficient tumors. Study-wide context: Patients had approximately 11 mismatch repair-deficient cancer types and were previously treated and progressing.

V shed 4 bases, J shed 0 bases, and the junction held 2 bases outside the gene matches. Germline V gene lookup returns CDR1 SGHDT and CDR2 YYEEEE. The CDR3 covers 15 residues. Assay: immunoSEQ multiplex PCR; the TCRdb copy retains only in-frame clones and omits some. This sample has around 100,000 clones; over 65% occur once, and the top ten carry 4.7%. A word on this clone: The antigen remains undetermined.

General study results and limits: Tumor-resident clones, often absent from pretreatment blood, expanded after pembrolizumab and then contracted.

The receptor was derived from an adult with mismatch repair-deficient cancer. This chain uses TRBV5-6 with TRBJ2-3; 10 bases are shared with TRBD1. The sequenced sample was peripheral blood, obtained 60 weeks after starting pembrolizumab. The CDR3, as DNA: TGTGCCAGCAGCCTGGGACAGGGGAGCACAGATACGCAGTATTTT. Its protein product is CASSLGQGSTDTQYF.